This T cell receptor (beta chain) derives from a study of spatial heterogeneity in lung cancer. A unique molecular identifier was carried by every single TCR cDNA molecule. TCRdb recomputed calls from the 5' RACE reads with MiXCR, one row per CDR3 protein. The data hold about 18,000 distinct CDR3 sequences, with around a tenth observed a single time. This clonotype was seen a few times. The antigen remains unidentified. Since the library was made to target alpha chains, this beta chain is a stray read and its abundance is not meaningful. Study outcomes and limitations: As ubiquitous and regional nonsynonymous mutations varied, counts of ubiquitous and regional expanded TCRs tracked them, respectively. Mutation tallies in tumors tracked expanded intratumoral alpha and beta TCR counts.

Time point meaning: sample taken at primary tumor resection. Whole RNA, isolated from tumor, nontumor lung or frozen PBMC, was sequenced without prior sorting. This sequence originates from a female donor with early-stage non-small cell lung cancer. This sample comprised lung tumor tissue, obtained at surgery.

In DNA, the CDR3 is TGTGCCAGTACCCCGGGGAGGCTGGCCGGGGAGCTGTTTTTT. Translating gives CASTPGRLAGELFF. The chain links TRBV19 to TRBJ2-2; D might be TRBD2 (6 bases). CDR3 size: 14 residues. Trimming pared 7 bases from V and 6 bases from J, leaving 15 bases between. CDR1 LNHDA and CDR2 SQIVND come from the germline V gene (reference sequence).